This TCR beta chain was found in a study of beta chain features in type 1 diabetes. Study results and limitations: HLA influence on TCRB rearrangement stayed unresolved here. The study found moderately but significantly shorter TCRB CDR3s in all four CD4+ subsets of Type 1 diabetes patients.

Germline lookup yields CDR1 MNHEY and CDR2 SVGAGI. Trimming took off 2 bases at V and 5 bases at J, with 15 bases between the two ends. This CDR3 has 15 amino acids. TCRB transcripts that were expressed got sequenced, as all of the isolated RNA had been reverse transcribed. The method was immunoSEQ multiplex PCR; TCRdb's version includes in-frame clones alone and lacks a portion of them. The profile shows 200,000 to 300,000 clones, around 21% of them singletons. A remark on this clone: The antigen remains undetermined.

This clonotype originated in a woman aged 40 to 55 with type 1 diabetes. The rearrangement links TRBV6-5 to TRBJ1-2; D might be TRBD1 (5 bases). The sequenced sample consisted of naive CD4+ T cells from blood. The CDR3 sequence: CASSYEGHGSYGYTF. The CDR3 region has the DNA TGTGCCAGCAGTTACGAAGGACACGGCTCATATGGCTACACCTTC.